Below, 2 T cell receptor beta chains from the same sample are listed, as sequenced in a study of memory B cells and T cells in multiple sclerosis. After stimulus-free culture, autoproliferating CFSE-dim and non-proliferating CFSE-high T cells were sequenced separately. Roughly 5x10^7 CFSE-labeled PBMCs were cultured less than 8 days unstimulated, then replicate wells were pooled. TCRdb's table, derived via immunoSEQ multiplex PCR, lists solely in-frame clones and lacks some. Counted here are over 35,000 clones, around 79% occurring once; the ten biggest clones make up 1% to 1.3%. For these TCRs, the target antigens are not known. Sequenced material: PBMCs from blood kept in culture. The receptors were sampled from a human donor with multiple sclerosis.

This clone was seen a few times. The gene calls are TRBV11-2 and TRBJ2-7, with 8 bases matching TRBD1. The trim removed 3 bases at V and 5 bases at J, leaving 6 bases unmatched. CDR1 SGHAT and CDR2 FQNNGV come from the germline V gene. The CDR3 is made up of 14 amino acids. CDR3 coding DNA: TGTGCCAGCAGCTTCGCAGACAGGGGACACGAGCAGTACTTC. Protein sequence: CASSFADRGHEQYF. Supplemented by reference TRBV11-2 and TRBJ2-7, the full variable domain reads EAGVAQSPRYKIIEKRQSVAFWCNPISGHATLYWYQQILGQGPKLLIQFQNNGVVDDSQLPKDRFSAERLKGVDSTLKIQPAKLEDSAVYLCASSFADRGHEQYFGPGTRLTVT.

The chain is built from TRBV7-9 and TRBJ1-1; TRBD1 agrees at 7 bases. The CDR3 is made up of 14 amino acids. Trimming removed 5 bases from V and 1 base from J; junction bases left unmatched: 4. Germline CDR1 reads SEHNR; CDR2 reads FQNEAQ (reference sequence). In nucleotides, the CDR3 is TGTGCCAGCAGCAGAACAGGGGCGAACACTGAAGCTTTCTTT. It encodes CASSRTGANTEAFF.